This T cell receptor beta chain was profiled in a study of OX40 agonist ivuxolimab in advanced cancers. In the study overall: Ivuxolimab was a fully human IgG2 agonistic monoclonal antibody targeting the costimulatory receptor OX40 (CD134). The dose-escalation cohort was roughly 80% male with a mean age of approximately 60 years, ranging from 23 to 79. Intravenous ivuxolimab was administered to patients every 2 weeks at six dose levels: 0.01, 0.1, 0.3, 1.5, 3 and 10 mg/kg. Prior anti-PD-1, anti-PD-L1 or anti-CTLA-4 therapy was permitted, and checkpoint inhibitors had been received by about two fifths of dose-escalation patients. Partial responses occurred in three dose-escalation patients, of whom one had hepatocellular carcinoma and two had cutaneous melanoma. The purpose of peripheral TCRbeta sequencing was to test whether ivuxolimab changed TCR sequence diversity and led to clonal T-cell expansion. The paper reports the monotherapy dose-escalation portion (N ≈ 52 patients) of the phase I ivuxolimab trial. Among the roughly 50 dose-escalation patients, about 19 had hepatocellular carcinoma, approximately 15 melanoma, 9 renal cell carcinoma and 9 head and neck cancer. General conclusions and limits of the study: At doses of 0.1 to 3.0 mg/kg, clonal expansion of both CD4+ and CD8+ T cells in blood was seen between baseline and week 6. After ivuxolimab, CD8+ T cells had more expanded clones than CD4+ T cells on average. In partial responders in the 0.1-3.0 mg/kg groups, normalized peripheral clonal expansion was found to be among the lowest, especially among CD8+ T cells. Low levels of normalized T-cell clonal expansion were also seen in some nonresponding patients. The antigen specificity of the clonally expanded peripheral T cells was not determined.

The trial excluded patients who had a history of autoimmune disease or who were on systemic immunosuppression. In every dose cohort, peripheral blood was drawn for TCR sequencing at baseline, cycle 4 day 1, and cycle 7 day 1. The samples were drawn from a first-in-human, open-label, multicenter phase I dose-escalation trial of ivuxolimab. Adults with locally advanced or metastatic head and neck squamous cell, hepatocellular, melanoma or renal cell carcinoma were enrolled in the trial. Before TCR sequencing, CD4+ T cells and CD8+ T cells from peripheral blood were sorted into separate populations. CDR1 GTSNPN and CDR2 SVGIG are derived from the germline V gene (reference sequence). Trimming at the junction amounts to 0 bases on V and 6 bases on J, and the germline ends lie 14 bases apart. The CDR3 spans 14 residues, from the cysteine through the phenylalanine. CDR3 DNA only is kept here, 42 bases in frame from base 1.

With respect to this clone: Its binding antigen is unknown. Base qualities are not recorded, but no much larger clone differs from it by a single base.

Genomic DNA was isolated from the sorted cells so that the TCRbeta CDR3 region could be sequenced. The immunoSEQ Assay was used for sequencing of TCRbeta CDR3 regions. Imported from immuneACCESS, the table was reduced by TCRdb to in-frame sequences with V and J called. These copies leave out some clones; in studies compared against another copy, an unresolved V gene accounts for under half, and the cause of the remainder is not known. The sample data list some 45,000 clones, and 65% to 85% of these were observed just once. About 5.2% of the sample is in the top ten clones. The source was CD4+ or CD8+ T cells sorted from blood, collected in a trial of the OX40 agonist ivuxolimab. This receptor was identified in an adult with an advanced solid tumor such as melanoma, head and neck, liver or kidney cancer. The chain is encoded by TRBV30 joined to TRBJ1-2, with an unclear D gene assignment. The CDR3 protein is CAWSVRPPPHGYTF. DNA sequence: TGTGCCTGGAGTGTACGGCCTCCTCCCCATGGCTACACCTTC.